This T cell receptor beta chain was found in a study of blood T cell repertoires in COVID-19. Study information: COVID-19 samples, acute and convalescent, were from the United States, Italy and Spain. From T cells, B-cell-depleted T cells, or PBMCs came the material, which was cDNA or gDNA.

The CDR3 length is 17 residues. Trimming took 2 bases from V and 4 from J, leaving 20 bases between them. In germline, CDR1 is ENHRY, CDR2 SYGVKD. In the study's own analysis: Reference gene primer amplification gave nucleated cell count estimates. The assay was immunoSEQ multiplex PCR, and TCRdb's table has in-frame clones only and misses some. V, J and clone size are taken as reported in that table, and D and trimming were inferred from the DNA itself. The sample shows hundreds of thousands of clones, 86% of them seen only once. This receptor was obtained from a woman in her 30s who had recovered from COVID-19. The sample consisted of peripheral blood. The chain carries TRBV10-3 and TRBJ1-1; D may be TRBD1 (6 bases). The CDR3 DNA reads TGTGCCATCAGTGAGCCTATCGACAGGCGGCAGAGCACTGAAGCTTTCTTT. The encoded protein is CAISEPIDRRQSTEAFF.